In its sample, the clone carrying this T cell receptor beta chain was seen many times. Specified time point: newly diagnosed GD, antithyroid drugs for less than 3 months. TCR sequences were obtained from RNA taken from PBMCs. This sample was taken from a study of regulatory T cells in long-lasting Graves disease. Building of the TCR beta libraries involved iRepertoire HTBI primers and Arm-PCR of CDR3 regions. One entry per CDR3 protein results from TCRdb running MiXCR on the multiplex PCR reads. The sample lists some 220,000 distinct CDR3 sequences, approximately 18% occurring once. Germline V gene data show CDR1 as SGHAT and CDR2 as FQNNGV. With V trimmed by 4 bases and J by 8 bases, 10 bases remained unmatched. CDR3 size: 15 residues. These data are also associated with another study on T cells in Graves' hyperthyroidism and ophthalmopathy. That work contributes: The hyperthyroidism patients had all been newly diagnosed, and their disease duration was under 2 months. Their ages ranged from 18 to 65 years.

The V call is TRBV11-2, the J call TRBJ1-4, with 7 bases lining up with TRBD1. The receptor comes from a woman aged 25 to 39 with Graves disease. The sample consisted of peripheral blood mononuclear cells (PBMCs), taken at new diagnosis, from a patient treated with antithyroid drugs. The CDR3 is CASSSRRGDYEKLFF. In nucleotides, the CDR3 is TGTGCCAGCAGCTCGCGCAGGGGGGACTACGAAAAACTGTTTTTT.